This TCR beta chain was retrieved from a study of blood T cell repertoires in COVID-19. Turning to the study itself: Nucleic acid was either cDNA or gDNA, and it came from T cells, B-cell-depleted T cells, or PBMCs.

Authors' analysis steps: Reference gene primers were amplified, and this amplification served to estimate nucleated cell counts. Using immunoSEQ multiplex PCR, the repertoire was profiled, and TCRdb retains in-frame clones only, with some absent. The V and J calls and clone size were taken over from that table, and D and trimming were inferred from the DNA. The sample records roughly 180,000 clones, 81% being singletons. The cohort comprised adults aged roughly 18 to 95 years residing in 20 to 25 US areas. Participants reported their clinical history, and cohort assignment relied on those reports. Germline CDR1 MGHRA, CDR2 YSYEKL. The CDR3 spans 16 residues. V was trimmed by 4 bases and J by 3 bases, leaving 16 bases between them.

Sequenced material: PBMCs or T cells enriched from blood (not recorded which). The chain uses TRBV4-1 and TRBJ1-5; tentative D call: TRBD1 (6 bases). This receptor was identified in a woman between 40 and 50 years old with acute COVID-19. CDR3 DNA: TGCGCCAGCAGCCCCCCGGACGCAGGGGCCAATCAGCCCCAGCATTTT. Its protein is CASSPPDAGANQPQHF.